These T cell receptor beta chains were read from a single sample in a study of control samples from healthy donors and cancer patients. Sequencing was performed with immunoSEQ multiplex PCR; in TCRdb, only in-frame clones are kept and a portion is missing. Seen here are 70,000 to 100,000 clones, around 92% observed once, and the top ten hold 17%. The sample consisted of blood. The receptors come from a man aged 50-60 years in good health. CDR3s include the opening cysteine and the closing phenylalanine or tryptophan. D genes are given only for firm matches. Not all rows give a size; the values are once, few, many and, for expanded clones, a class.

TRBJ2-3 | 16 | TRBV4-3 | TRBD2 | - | CASSQDRSGGTDTQYF | TGCGCCAGCAGCCAAGATAGAAGCGGGGGCACAGATACGCAGTATTTT
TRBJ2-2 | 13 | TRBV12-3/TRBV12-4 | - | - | CASSVTGPGELFF | TGTGCCAGCAGTGTCACAGGGCCCGGGGAGCTGTTTTTT
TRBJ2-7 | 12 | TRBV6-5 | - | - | CASGDLTYEQYF | TGTGCCAGCGGAGACTTGACCTACGAGCAGTACTTC
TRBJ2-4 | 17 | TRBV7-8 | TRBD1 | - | CASSLAVGGWAKNIQYF | TGTGCCAGCAGCTTAGCCGTAGGGGGCTGGGCCAAAAACATTCAGTACTTC
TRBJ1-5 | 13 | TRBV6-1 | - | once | CASSDRVNQPQHF | TGTGCCAGCAGTGACAGGGTCAATCAGCCCCAGCATTTT
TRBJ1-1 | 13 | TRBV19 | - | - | CASSGQLNTEAFF | TGTGCCAGTTCAGGACAGCTAAACACTGAAGCTTTCTTT
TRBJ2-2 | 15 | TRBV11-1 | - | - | CASSPPGAQVGELFF | TGTGCCAGCAGCCCCCCGGGGGCGCAAGTCGGGGAGCTGTTTTTT
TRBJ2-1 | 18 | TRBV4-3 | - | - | CASSQARKGGHTYNEQFF | TGCGCCAGCAGCCAAGCGCGGAAGGGGGGCCATACCTACAATGAGCAGTTCTTC
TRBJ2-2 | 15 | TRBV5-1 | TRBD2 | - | CASSLELAPTGELFF | TGCGCCAGCAGCTTAGAACTAGCGCCTACCGGGGAGCTGTTTTTT
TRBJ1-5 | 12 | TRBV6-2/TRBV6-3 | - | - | CASSQANQPQHF | TGTGCCAGCAGCCAAGCAAATCAGCCCCAGCATTTT
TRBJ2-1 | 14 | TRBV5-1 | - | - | CASSFALSYNEQFF | TGCGCCAGCAGCTTTGCACTATCCTACAATGAGCAGTTCTTC
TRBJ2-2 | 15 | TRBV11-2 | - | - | CASSPEGRIGGELFF | TGTGCCAGCAGCCCAGAGGGTAGAATAGGCGGGGAGCTGTTTTTT
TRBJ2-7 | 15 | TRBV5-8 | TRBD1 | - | CASSVADRFLDEQYF | TGTGCCAGCAGCGTTGCGGACAGGTTTCTCGACGAGCAGTACTTC
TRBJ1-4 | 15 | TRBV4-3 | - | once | CASSQENSLNEKLFF | TGCGCCAGCAGCCAAGAAAACAGCTTAAATGAAAAACTGTTTTTT
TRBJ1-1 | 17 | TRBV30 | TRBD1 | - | CAWNKTPGQGAKWGAFF | TGTGCCTGGAACAAAACTCCGGGACAGGGGGCAAAATGGGGGGCTTTCTTT
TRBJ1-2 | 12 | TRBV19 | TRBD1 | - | CASTQGATGYTF | TGTGCCAGTACACAGGGGGCGACGGGCTACACCTTC
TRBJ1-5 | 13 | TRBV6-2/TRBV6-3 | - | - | CASSYNSNQPQHF | TGTGCCAGCAGTTACAACAGCAATCAGCCCCAGCATTTT
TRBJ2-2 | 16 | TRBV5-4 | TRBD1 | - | CASRRTGGLNTGELFF | TGTGCCAGCAGGAGGACAGGGGGCTTGAACACCGGGGAGCTGTTTTTT
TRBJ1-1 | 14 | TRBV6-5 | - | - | CASIQGRGNTEAFF | TGTGCCAGCATTCAGGGGAGGGGGAACACTGAAGCTTTCTTT
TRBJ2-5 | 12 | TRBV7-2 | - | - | CASSANLGTQYF | TGTGCCAGCAGCGCTAATTTAGGGACCCAGTACTTC
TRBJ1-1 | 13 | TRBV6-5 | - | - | CASRSGVNTEAFF | TGTGCCAGCAGGTCAGGGGTGAACACTGAAGCTTTCTTT
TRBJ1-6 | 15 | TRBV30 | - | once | CAWSPGSRTNSPLHF | TGTGCCTGGAGTCCAGGTTCCAGAACCAATTCACCCCTCCACTTT
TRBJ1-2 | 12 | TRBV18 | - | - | CASSPGGNGYTF | TGTGCCAGCTCACCAGGGGGCAATGGCTACACCTTC
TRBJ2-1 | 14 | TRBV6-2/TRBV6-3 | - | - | CASSLGLLAYGGFF | TGTGCCAGCAGCCTAGGACTCTTAGCGTATGGTGGGTTCTTC
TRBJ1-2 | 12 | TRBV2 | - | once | CASSSPLGGYTF | TGTGCCAGCAGTTCACCTTTGGGGGGCTACACCTTC
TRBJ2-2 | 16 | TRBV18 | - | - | CASSPRGIANTGELFF | TGTGCCAGCTCACCACGGGGTATCGCGAACACCGGGGAGCTGTTTTTT
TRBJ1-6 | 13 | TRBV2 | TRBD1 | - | CASKGQGHSPLHF | TGTGCCAGCAAAGGACAGGGTCATTCACCCCTCCACTTT
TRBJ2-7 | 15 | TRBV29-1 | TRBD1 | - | CSVAYGTGKSNEQYF | TGCAGCGTTGCATACGGGACAGGAAAGTCCAACGAGCAGTACTTC
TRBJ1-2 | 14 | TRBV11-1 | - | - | CASSFGGYTEGYTF | TGTGCCAGCAGCTTTGGCGGATACACGGAGGGCTACACCTTC
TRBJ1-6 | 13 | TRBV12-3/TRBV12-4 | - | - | CASRQIYNSPLHF | TGTGCCAGCAGACAAATTTATAATTCACCCCTCCACTTT
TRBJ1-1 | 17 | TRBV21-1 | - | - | CASSRQSGTGNVSEAFF | TGTGCCAGCAGCAGACAGTCCGGGACAGGGAATGTGTCTGAAGCTTTCTTT
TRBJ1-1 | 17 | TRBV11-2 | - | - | CASSPEAYPGMGSEAFF | TGTGCCAGCAGCCCAGAAGCCTACCCAGGGATGGGTTCTGAAGCTTTCTTT
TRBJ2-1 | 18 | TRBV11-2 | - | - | CASRSYGSGLTHYNEQFF | TGTGCCAGCCGTTCCTATGGTAGCGGATTGACCCACTACAATGAGCAGTTCTTC
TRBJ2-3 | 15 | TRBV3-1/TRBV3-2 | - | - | CASSQGHRGTDTQYF | TGTGCCAGCAGCCAAGGGCACAGGGGCACAGATACGCAGTATTTT
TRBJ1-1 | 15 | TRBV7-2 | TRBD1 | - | CASRPPGQLNTEAFF | TGTGCCAGCAGACCACCGGGACAGTTGAACACTGAAGCTTTCTTT
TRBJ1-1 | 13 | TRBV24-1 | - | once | CATSEAVNTEAFF | TGTGCCACCAGTGAGGCAGTGAACACTGAAGCTTTCTTT
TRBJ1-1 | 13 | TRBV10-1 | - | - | CATSDLMNTEAFF | TGCGCCACCAGCGATTTGATGAACACTGAAGCTTTCTTT